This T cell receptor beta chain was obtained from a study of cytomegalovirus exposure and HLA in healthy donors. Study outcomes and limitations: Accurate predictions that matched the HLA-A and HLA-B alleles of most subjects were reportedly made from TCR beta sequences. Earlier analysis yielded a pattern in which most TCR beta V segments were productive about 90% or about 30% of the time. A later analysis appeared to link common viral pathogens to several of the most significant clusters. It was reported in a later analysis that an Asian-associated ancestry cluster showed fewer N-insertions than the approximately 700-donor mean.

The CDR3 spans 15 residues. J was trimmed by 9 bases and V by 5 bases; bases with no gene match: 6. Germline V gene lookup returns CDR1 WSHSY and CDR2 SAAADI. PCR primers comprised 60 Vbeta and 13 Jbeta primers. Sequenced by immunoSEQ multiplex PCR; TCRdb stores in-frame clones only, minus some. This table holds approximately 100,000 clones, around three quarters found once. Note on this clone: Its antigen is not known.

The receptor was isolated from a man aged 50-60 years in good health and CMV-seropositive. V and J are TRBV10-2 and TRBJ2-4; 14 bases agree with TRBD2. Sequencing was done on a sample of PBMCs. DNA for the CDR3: TGCGCCAGCAGTCTGACTAGCGGGGGGGCGGGCATTCAGTACTTC. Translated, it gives CASSLTSGGAGIQYF.